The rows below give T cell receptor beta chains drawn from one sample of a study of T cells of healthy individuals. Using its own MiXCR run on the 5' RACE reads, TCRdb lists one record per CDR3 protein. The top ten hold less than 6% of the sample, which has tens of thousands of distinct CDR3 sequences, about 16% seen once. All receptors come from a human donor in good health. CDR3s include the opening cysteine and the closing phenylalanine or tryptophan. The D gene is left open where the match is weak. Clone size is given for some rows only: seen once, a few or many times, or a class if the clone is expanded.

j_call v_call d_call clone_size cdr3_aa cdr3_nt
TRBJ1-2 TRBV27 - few CASSPPRGLYGYTF TGTGCCAGCAGTCCCCCTCGGGGGCTCTATGGCTACACCTTC
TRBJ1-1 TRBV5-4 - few CASSWGGKSGAFF TGTGCCAGCAGCTGGGGGGGGAAGAGTGGAGCTTTCTTT
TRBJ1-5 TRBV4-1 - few CASSQSWGDQPQHF TGCGCCAGCAGCCAATCGTGGGGAGATCAGCCCCAGCATTTT
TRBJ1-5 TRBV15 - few CATSRDRTELGWHF TGTGCCACCAGCAGAGATCGGACGGAACTGGGATGGCATTTT
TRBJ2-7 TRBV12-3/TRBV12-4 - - CASSPSGAYYEQYF TGTGCCAGCAGTCCCTCCGGGGCTTACTACGAGCAGTACTTC
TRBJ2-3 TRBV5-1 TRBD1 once CASSLEGQPTDTQYF TGCGCCAGCAGCTTGGAGGGACAGCCCACAGATACGCAGTATTTT
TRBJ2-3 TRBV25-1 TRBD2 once CASTASGRAEDTQYF TGTGCCAGCACCGCCAGCGGGAGGGCCGAAGATACGCAGTATTTT
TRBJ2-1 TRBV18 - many CASSQRGDLSFNEQFF TGTGCCAGCTCTCAAAGGGGGGACTTGAGCTTCAATGAGCAGTTCTTC
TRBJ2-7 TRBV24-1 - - CATSVAGTTVQYF TGTGCCACCAGTGTTGCCGGGACCACCGTCCAGTACTTC
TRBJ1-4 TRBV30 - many CAWSTHREKLFF TGTGCCTGGAGTACGCATCGGGAAAAACTGTTTTTT
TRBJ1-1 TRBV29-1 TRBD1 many CSAGTGMNTEAFF TGCAGCGCCGGGACAGGAATGAACACTGAAGCTTTCTTT
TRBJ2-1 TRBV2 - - CASSGMGGSEQFF TGTGCCAGCAGCGGGATGGGGGGCAGTGAGCAGTTCTTC
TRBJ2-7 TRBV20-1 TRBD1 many CSATGTAPYEQYF TGCAGTGCCACCGGGACAGCGCCTTACGAGCAGTACTTC
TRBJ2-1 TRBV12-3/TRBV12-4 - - CASSFGRRYNEQFF TGTGCCAGCAGTTTTGGCCGCCGGTACAATGAGCAGTTCTTC
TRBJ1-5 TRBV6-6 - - CASSPLEGNQPQHF TGTGCCAGCAGCCCACTAGAGGGAAATCAGCCCCAGCATTTT
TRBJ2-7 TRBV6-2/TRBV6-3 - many CASSYLPGYNEQYF TGTGCCAGCAGTTATCTCCCAGGGTACAACGAGCAGTACTTC
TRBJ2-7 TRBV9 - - CASSVNQDWGEQYF TGTGCCAGCAGCGTAAATCAGGACTGGGGCGAGCAGTACTTC
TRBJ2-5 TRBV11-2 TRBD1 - CASSPTTGKETQYF TGTGCCAGCAGCCCTACGACAGGGAAAGAGACCCAGTACTTC
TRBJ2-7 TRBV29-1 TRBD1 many CSAGGQGGYEQYF TGCAGCGCCGGGGGACAGGGAGGATACGAGCAGTACTTC
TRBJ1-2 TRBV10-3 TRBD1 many CAISDSTGDIYGYTF TGTGCCATCAGTGACTCGACAGGGGATATCTATGGCTACACCTTC
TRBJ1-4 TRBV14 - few CASSPGLGQSYEKLFF TGTGCCAGCAGCCCAGGTTTAGGACAGAGTTATGAAAAACTGTTTTTT
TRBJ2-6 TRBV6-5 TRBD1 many CASSYSQQGLISGANVLTF TGTGCCAGCAGTTACTCGCAACAGGGGTTGATTTCTGGGGCCAACGTCCTGACTTTC
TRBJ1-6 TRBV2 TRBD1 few CASNYGQGDSPLHF TGTGCCAGCAACTACGGACAGGGTGATTCACCCCTCCACTTT
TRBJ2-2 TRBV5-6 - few CASSGAGRSTGELFF TGTGCCAGCAGCGGGGCAGGGCGTAGCACCGGGGAGCTGTTTTTT
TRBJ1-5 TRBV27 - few CASSLEGFSNQPQHF TGTGCCAGCAGTTTAGAAGGATTTAGCAATCAGCCCCAGCATTTT
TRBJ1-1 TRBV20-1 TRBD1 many CSARDVQGGTEAFF TGCAGTGCTAGAGATGTACAGGGGGGGACTGAAGCTTTCTTT
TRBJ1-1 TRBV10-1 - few CASSEAGRNTEAFF TGCGCCAGCAGTGAGGCCGGCAGGAACACTGAAGCTTTCTTT
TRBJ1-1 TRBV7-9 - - CASSLVPGNTEAFF TGTGCCAGCAGCTTAGTCCCCGGGAACACTGAAGCTTTCTTT
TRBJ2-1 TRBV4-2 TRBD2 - CASSQGSGSDNEQFF TGTGCCAGCAGCCAAGGGAGCGGGAGCGACAATGAGCAGTTCTTC
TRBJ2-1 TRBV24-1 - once CATSDQTANNEQFF TGTGCCACCAGTGACCAGACTGCTAACAATGAGCAGTTCTTC
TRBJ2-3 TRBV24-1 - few CATSDSRTLPTDTQYF TGTGCCACCAGTGACTCCCGGACCCTACCCACAGATACGCAGTATTTT
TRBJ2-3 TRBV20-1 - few CSGSAGSTDTQYF TGCAGTGGATCGGCAGGGAGCACAGATACGCAGTATTTT